This TCR beta chain was observed in a study of beta chain features in type 1 diabetes. From germline, CDR1 is SGHRS and CDR2 YFSETQ. The length of the CDR3 is 14 residues. The V gene lost 0 bases and the J gene lost 2 bases, with 8 bases spanning the gap. As concerns this clone: Its antigen is unidentified.

Overall study results and limits: Among type 1 diabetes patients, VDJ junctions had fewer insertions and more deletions.

The authors took one heparinised blood draw, averaging around 120 mL, from each donor. The study reverse transcribed the entire isolated RNA, so it sequenced expressed TCRB transcripts. The assay was immunoSEQ multiplex PCR, and TCRdb's table has in-frame clones only and misses some. Found here are around 290,000 clones, 7% to 9% of them singletons; the top ten hold 1%. Sequencing used central memory CD4+ T cells from blood. V is TRBV5-1 and J is TRBJ2-5, with D unresolved. This clonotype was sampled from a woman between 18 and 29 years old in good health. CDR3 sequence (DNA): TGCGCCAGCAGCTTGGAAGGGCGGCAAGAGACCCAGTACTTC. Protein product: CASSLEGRQETQYF.